Listed below are T cell receptor beta chains from one sample, sequenced in a study of T cell responses to AZD1222 COVID-19 vaccine. Sequencing used immunoSEQ multiplex PCR; TCRdb keeps in-frame clones, though not all of them. The table includes roughly 80,000 clones, just over 90% detected once. Sequences were derived from peripheral blood, sampled 28 days after the second AZD1222 dose. These receptors were obtained from an adult who received the AZD1222 COVID-19 vaccine. The CDR3 runs from the conserved cysteine through the conserved F or W. D genes are given only for firm matches. Some rows mark clone size as missing; the rest say once, few, many or name a class of expanded clone.

TRBV5-8	TRBJ2-3	-	TRBD1	CASSPGTGEVDTQYF	TGTGCCAGCAGCCCGGGGACAGGGGAAGTAGATACGCAGTATTTT
TRBV7-9	TRBJ1-5	-	TRBD1	CASSLPGTGIMPQHF	TGTGCCAGCAGCTTACCAGGGACAGGGATCATGCCCCAGCATTTT
TRBV7-6	TRBJ2-1	-	-	CASSPQGRAGSGEQFF	TGTGCCAGCAGCCCCCAGGGGAGGGCCGGTAGTGGTGAGCAGTTCTTC
TRBV7-9	TRBJ2-7	-	TRBD1	CASSLRRDSYEQYF	TGTGCCAGCAGCCTCCGCCGGGACAGCTACGAGCAGTACTTC
TRBV28	TRBJ1-2	once	-	CASSLKAAGAAYNYGYTF	TGTGCCAGCAGTTTAAAGGCGGCAGGGGCCGCCTATAACTATGGCTACACCTTC
TRBV7-9	TRBJ2-6	-	-	CASRGSGANVLTF	TGTGCCAGCAGGGGCTCTGGGGCCAACGTCCTGACTTTC
TRBV5-4	TRBJ2-5	-	-	CASSTMVQETQYF	TGTGCCAGCAGCACAATGGTACAAGAGACCCAGTACTTC
TRBV7-2	TRBJ1-1	-	-	CASSFLGGNTEAFF	TGTGCCAGCAGCTTCCTCGGGGGAAACACTGAAGCTTTCTTT
TRBV27	TRBJ2-1	-	-	CASSSGKGNHNEQFF	TGTGCCAGCAGTTCGGGCAAGGGCAATCACAATGAGCAGTTCTTC
TRBV6-5	TRBJ2-1	-	-	CASSQARDKYNEQFF	TGTGCCAGCAGCCAGGCCAGGGATAAGTACAATGAGCAGTTCTTC
TRBV11-2	TRBJ2-5	-	TRBD2	CASSLDRDYQETQYF	TGTGCCAGCAGCTTAGATAGGGACTATCAAGAGACCCAGTACTTC
TRBV24-1	TRBJ1-5	-	-	CAVGGGGNQPQHF	TGTGCCGTAGGGGGGGGTGGCAATCAGCCCCAGCATTTT
TRBV12-3/TRBV12-4	TRBJ2-5	-	TRBD1	CASTRDRGNQYF	TGTGCCAGCACTCGGGACAGGGGGAACCAGTACTTC
TRBV24-1	TRBJ2-3	-	-	CATSDSGQSTDTQYF	TGTGCCACCAGTGATTCCGGACAGTCCACAGATACGCAGTATTTT
TRBV7-8	TRBJ2-7	-	-	CASILLGVSALSPLHEQYF	TGTGCCAGCATACTCCTCGGCGTTTCAGCCCTCAGTCCCCTCCACGAGCAGTACTTC
TRBV7-2	TRBJ2-7	-	TRBD2	CASSLGRESYEQYF	TGTGCCAGCAGCTTAGGGCGGGAGTCCTACGAGCAGTACTTC
TRBV2	TRBJ1-1	-	-	CASSGTRRVYTEAFF	TGTGCCAGCAGTGGAACACGTAGGGTCTACACTGAAGCTTTCTTT
TRBV25-1	TRBJ2-1	-	-	CASSARDREGINEQFF	TGTGCCAGCAGTGCAAGAGACAGGGAGGGAATCAATGAGCAGTTCTTC
TRBV7-2	TRBJ1-2	-	TRBD1	CASSPGTDYGYTF	TGTGCCAGCAGTCCTGGGACAGACTATGGCTACACCTTC
TRBV11-3	TRBJ2-1	-	TRBD2	CASSRGLAVKYNEQFF	TGTGCCAGCAGCCGCGGACTAGCGGTAAAGTACAATGAGCAGTTCTTC
TRBV4-2	TRBJ2-7	once	-	CASSHSGGTAYEQYF	TGTGCCAGCAGCCATAGCGGCGGGACAGCCTACGAGCAGTACTTC
TRBV19	TRBJ2-7	few	TRBD2	CASSKRGAGLETSGSFRTSYEQYF	TGTGCCAGTAGTAAAAGGGGGGCCGGTCTTGAGACTAGCGGGAGTTTCCGAACCTCCTACGAGCAGTACTTC
TRBV12-3/TRBV12-4	TRBJ1-1	-	-	CASGVRTEAFF	TGTGCCAGCGGCGTCCGCACTGAAGCTTTCTTT
TRBV12-3/TRBV12-4	TRBJ2-1	-	-	CASRGDQREQFF	TGTGCCAGCAGGGGGGACCAACGGGAGCAGTTCTTC
TRBV19	TRBJ1-1	-	-	CASSIVQNTEAFF	TGTGCCAGTAGTATTGTTCAGAACACTGAAGCTTTCTTT
TRBV5-1	TRBJ1-2	-	-	CASSLAWSRSQILGPHYGYTF	TGCGCCAGCAGCTTGGCTTGGTCACGGTCACAAATCCTTGGGCCTCACTATGGCTACACCTTC
TRBV5-5	TRBJ1-5	-	TRBD1	CASSLQGANQPQHF	TGTGCCAGCAGCTTACAGGGGGCAAATCAGCCCCAGCATTTT
TRBV5-1	TRBJ1-1	few	-	CASSLAGGANTEAFF	TGCGCCAGCAGCTTGGCCGGAGGGGCGAACACTGAAGCTTTCTTT
TRBV2	TRBJ1-2	-	TRBD1	CASSVLTGAGDGYTF	TGTGCCAGCAGTGTACTCACAGGGGCCGGCGATGGCTACACCTTC